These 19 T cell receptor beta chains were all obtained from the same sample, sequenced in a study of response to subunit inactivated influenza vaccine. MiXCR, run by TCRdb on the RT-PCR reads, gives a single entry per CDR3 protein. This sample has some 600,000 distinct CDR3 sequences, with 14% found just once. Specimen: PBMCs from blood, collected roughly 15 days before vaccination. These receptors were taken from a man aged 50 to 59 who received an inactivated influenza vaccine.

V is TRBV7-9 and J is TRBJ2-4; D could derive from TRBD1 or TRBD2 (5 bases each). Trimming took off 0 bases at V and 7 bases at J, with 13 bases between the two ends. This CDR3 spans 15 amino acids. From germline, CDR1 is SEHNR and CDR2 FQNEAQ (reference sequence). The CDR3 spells CASSLAGPLANIQYF. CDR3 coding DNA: TGTGCCAGCAGCTTAGCGGGACCTTTAGCCAACATTCAGTACTTC.

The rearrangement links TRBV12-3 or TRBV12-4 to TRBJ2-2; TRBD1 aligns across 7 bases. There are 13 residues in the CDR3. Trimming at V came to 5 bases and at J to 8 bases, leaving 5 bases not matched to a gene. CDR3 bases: TGTGCCAGCAGTACAGGGGTCACGGGGGAGCTGTTTTTT. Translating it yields CASSTGVTGELFF.

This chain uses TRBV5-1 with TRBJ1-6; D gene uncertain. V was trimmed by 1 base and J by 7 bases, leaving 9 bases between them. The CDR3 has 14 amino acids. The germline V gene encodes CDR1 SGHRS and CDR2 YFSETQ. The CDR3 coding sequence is TGCGCCAGCAGCTTGCAGGATAGGAATTCACCCCTCCACTTT. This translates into CASSLQDRNSPLHF.

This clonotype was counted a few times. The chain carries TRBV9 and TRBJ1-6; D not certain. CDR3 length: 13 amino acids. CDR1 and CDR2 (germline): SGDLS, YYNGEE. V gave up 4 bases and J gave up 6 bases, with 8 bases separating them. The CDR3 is CASSPEVNSPLHF. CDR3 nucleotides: TGTGCCAGCAGCCCAGAAGTTAATTCACCCCTCCACTTT. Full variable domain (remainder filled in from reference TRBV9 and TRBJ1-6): DSGVTQTPKHLITATGQRVTLRCSPRSGDLSVYWYQQSLDQGLQFLIQYYNGEERAKGNILERFSAQQFPDLHSELNLSSLELGDSALYFCASSPEVNSPLHFGNGTRLTVT.

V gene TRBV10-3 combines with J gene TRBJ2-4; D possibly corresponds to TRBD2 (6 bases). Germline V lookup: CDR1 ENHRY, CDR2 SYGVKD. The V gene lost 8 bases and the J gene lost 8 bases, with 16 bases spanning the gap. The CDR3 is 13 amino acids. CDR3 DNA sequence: TGTGCCATCGGAGGAGGGACGTTGGACATTCAGTACTTC. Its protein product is CAIGGGTLDIQYF.

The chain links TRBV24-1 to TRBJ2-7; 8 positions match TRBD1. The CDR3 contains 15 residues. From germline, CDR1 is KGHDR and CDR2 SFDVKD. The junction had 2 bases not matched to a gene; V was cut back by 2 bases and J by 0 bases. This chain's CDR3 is CATSDWTGSSYEQYF. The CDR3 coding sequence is TGTGCCACCAGTGATTGGACAGGGAGCTCCTACGAGCAGTACTTC.

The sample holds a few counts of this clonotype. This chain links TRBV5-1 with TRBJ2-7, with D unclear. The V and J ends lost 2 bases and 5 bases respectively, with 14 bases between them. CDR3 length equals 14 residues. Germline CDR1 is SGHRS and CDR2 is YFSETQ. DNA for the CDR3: TGCGCCAGCAGCTTAGTGGTTGGGGAAAACGAGCAGTACTTC. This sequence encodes CASSLVVGENEQYF. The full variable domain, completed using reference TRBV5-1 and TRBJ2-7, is KAGVTQTPRYLIKTRGQQVTLSCSPISGHRSVSWYQQTPGQGLQFLFEYFSETQRNKGNFPGRFSGRQFSNSRSEMNVSTLELGDSALYLCASSLVVGENEQYFGPGTRLTVT.

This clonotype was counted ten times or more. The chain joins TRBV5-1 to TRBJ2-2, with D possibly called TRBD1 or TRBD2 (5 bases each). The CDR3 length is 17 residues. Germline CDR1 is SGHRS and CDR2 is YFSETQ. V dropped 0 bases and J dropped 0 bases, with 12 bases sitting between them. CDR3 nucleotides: TGCGCCAGCAGCTTGGGACCGGGACGGACGAACACCGGGGAGCTGTTTTTT. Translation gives CASSLGPGRTNTGELFF.

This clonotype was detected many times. DNA of the CDR3: TGTGCCAGCAGCCAACAGGTAGCAGCATACAATGAGCAGTTCTTC. Residues: CASSQQVAAYNEQFF. V gene TRBV7-3 combines with J gene TRBJ2-1; tentatively, D is TRBD1 (5 bases). CDR3 length: 15 residues. CDR1 and CDR2 from the germline V gene are SGHTA and FQGTGA. The V end lost 5 bases, the J end lost 4 bases, and 15 bases lay between the germline ends.

The CDR3 DNA reads TGCGCCAGCAGCTTGTTTGGGACAGGGACGAACTACGAGCAGTACTTC. Translation: CASSLFGTGTNYEQYF. V and J are TRBV5-1 and TRBJ2-7; TRBD1 matches at 9 bases. Per germline, CDR1 SGHRS and CDR2 YFSETQ. CDR3 length equals 16 residues. J gave up 3 bases and V 1 base, and 8 bases lay outside the gene matches.

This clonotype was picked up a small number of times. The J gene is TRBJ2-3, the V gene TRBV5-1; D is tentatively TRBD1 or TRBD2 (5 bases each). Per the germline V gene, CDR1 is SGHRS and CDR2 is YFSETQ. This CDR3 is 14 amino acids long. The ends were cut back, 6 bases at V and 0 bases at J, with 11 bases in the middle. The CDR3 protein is CASTPRGSTDTQYF. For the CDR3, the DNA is TGCGCCAGCACTCCGAGGGGTAGCACAGATACGCAGTATTTT.

CDR3 sequence: CASSIDPWQTSGSTGELFF. The CDR3 DNA reads as TGTGCCAGCAGCATCGACCCCTGGCAGACTAGCGGGAGCACCGGGGAGCTGTTTTTT. This rearrangement joins TRBV9 to TRBJ2-2; 12 positions agree with TRBD2. Trimming took 4 bases from V and 4 from J; bases not matched to a gene: 14. In germline, CDR1 is SGDLS, CDR2 YYNGEE. The CDR3 contains 19 residues.

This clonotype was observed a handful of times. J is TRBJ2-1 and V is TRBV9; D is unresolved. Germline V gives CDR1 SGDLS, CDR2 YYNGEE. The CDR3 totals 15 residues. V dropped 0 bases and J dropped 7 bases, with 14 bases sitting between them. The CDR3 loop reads CASSVGAAEGNEQFF. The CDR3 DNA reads TGTGCCAGCAGCGTAGGAGCAGCAGAAGGGAATGAGCAGTTCTTC.

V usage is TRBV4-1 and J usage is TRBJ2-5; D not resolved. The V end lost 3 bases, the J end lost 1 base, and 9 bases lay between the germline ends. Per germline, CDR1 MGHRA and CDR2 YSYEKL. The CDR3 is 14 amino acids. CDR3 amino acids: CASSHQQFQETQYF. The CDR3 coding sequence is TGCGCCAGCAGCCACCAACAGTTCCAAGAGACCCAGTACTTC.

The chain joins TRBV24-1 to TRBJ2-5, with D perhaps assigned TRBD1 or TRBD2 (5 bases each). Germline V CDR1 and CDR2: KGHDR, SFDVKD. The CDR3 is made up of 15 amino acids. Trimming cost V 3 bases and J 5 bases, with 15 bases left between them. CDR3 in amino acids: CATSDGGDHGETQYF. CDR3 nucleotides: TGTGCCACCAGTGATGGTGGGGACCACGGGGAGACCCAGTACTTC.

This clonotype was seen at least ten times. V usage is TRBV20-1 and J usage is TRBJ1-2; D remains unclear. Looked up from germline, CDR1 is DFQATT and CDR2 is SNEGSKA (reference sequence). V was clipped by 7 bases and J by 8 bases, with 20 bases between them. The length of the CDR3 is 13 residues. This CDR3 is CSVRSNSGRGYTF. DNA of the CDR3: TGCAGTGTGAGATCTAACTCTGGGAGGGGCTACACCTTC.

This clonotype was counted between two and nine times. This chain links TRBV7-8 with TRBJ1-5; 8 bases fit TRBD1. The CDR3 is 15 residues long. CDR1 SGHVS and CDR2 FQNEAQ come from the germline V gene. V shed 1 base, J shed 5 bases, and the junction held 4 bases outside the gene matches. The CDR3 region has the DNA TGTGCCAGCAGCTTAGTGACAGGGGATTATCAGCCCCAGCATTTT. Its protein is CASSLVTGDYQPQHF.

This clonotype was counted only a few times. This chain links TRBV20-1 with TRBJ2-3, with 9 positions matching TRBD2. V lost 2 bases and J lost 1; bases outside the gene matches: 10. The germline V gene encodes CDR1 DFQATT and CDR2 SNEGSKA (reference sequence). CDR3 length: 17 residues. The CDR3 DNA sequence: TGCAGTGCTAGAACGCTAGCGGGGATCATGGGCACAGATACGCAGTATTTT. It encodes CSARTLAGIMGTDTQYF.

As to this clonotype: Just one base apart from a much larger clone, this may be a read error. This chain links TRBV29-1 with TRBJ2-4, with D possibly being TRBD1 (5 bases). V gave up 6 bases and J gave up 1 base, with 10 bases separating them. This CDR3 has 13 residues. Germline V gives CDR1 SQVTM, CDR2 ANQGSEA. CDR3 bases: TGCAGCGTAACCCACAGGGCCAAAAACATTCAGTACTTC. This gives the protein CSVTHRAKNIQYF. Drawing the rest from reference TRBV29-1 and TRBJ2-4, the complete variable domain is SAVISQKPSRDICQRGTSLTIQCQVDSQVTMMFWYRQQPGQSLTLIATANQGSEATYESGFVIDKFPISRPNLTFSTLTVSNMSPEDSSIYLCSVTHRAKNIQYFGAGTRLSVL.